The TCR beta chain described here comes from a study of blood T cell repertoires in COVID-19. For the study at large: The United States, Italy and Spain provided the acute and convalescent COVID-19 samples. The cDNA or gDNA used as material had been derived from T cells, B-cell-depleted T cells, or PBMCs.

In the original analysis: Reference gene primer amplification gave nucleated cell count estimates. Produced via immunoSEQ multiplex PCR; TCRdb's table is partial and in-frame only. From that table come the V and J calls and clone size; the DNA was used to work out D and trimming. This table holds about 240,000 clones, roughly four fifths found once. Between the trimmed V and J ends, which lost 3 bases and 1 base, there was a span of 10 bases. Germline V gene sequence: CDR1 SGHTA, CDR2 FQGNSA. CDR3 length equals 15 residues. The genes are TRBV7-2 and TRBJ1-5; TRBD1 is a possible D gene (5 bases). This receptor was obtained from a woman aged 60-70 years with active or convalescent COVID-19. The sample taken for sequencing was peripheral blood. CDR3 residues: CASSLGGRSNQPQHF. As DNA, the CDR3 is TGTGCCAGCAGCTTGGGGGGAAGGAGCAATCAGCCCCAGCATTTT.